The clone carrying this T cell receptor beta chain was recorded at least ten times. The antigen is undetermined. It was by two-round multiplex PCR that TCR beta CDR3 was amplified from genomic DNA. Primers targeting each individual TRBV and TRBJ gene were applied in first-round PCR. From the multiplex PCR reads, TCRdb called clonotypes with MiXCR, one entry per CDR3 protein. This table holds under 20,000 distinct CDR3 sequences, about 40% found once. The data are from a study of prognosis after radiotherapy for stage I lung cancer. Findings and limits, study-wide: A drop in unique TCR clone counts was seen after stereotactic body radiation therapy, median roughly 10,000 versus 7,000.

Unmatched junction bases numbered 8, after V lost 1 base and J lost 7 bases. Germline V gene lookup returns CDR1 SGDLS and CDR2 YYNGEE. The CDR3 has 16 residues. The sequence was collected from a donor aged 50 or older with non-small cell lung cancer. V and J are TRBV9 and TRBJ1-6, with TRBD1 matching over 7 bases. This specimen consisted of PBMCs, obtained before or after stereotactic body radiation therapy (not recorded which). The CDR3 region is CASSVSPGQLNSPLHF. CDR3 nucleotides: TGTGCCAGCAGCGTAAGCCCGGGACAGCTAAATTCACCCCTCCACTTT.